This T cell receptor (beta chain) was retrieved from a study of somatic mutations in cytotoxic T cells in rheumatoid arthritis (dated by TCRdb to 2016 to 2017). About the full investigation: Peripheral blood (about 30 ml EDTA) was collected from patients immediately after diagnosis and before any treatment began. Median age was essentially the same in the patient group and the control group. A total of some 68 rheumatoid arthritis patients and 15 to 25 healthy controls underwent TCRB deep sequencing. Some T-cell populations stained with V beta antibodies were sorted by flow on a FACSAria II or Sony SH800 to nearly 100% purity, with sorted V beta1+ cells additionally subjected to TCRB sequencing. Whether expanded CD8+ T-cell clones in untreated, newly diagnosed rheumatoid arthritis carry somatic mutations was the study question, and clonality was characterized with TCRB deep sequencing. The study at large found these results: It was unknown which antigens the expanded CD8+ clones targeted, and their absence from virus-specific databases did not exclude viral specificity. The slight underrepresentation of TRBV07 in patients was not corrected for multiple comparisons. CD8+ T-cell clonality in rheumatoid arthritis patients was not significantly different from that in age-matched healthy controls. In 8 of 65 patients the largest CD8+ clone exceeded 20% of CD8+ cells, and several identical CD8+ TCRB sequences were shared between blood and synovial fluid. CD8+ clonality increased with age in patients (Spearman r ≈ 0.46) but not in healthy controls.

Sequencing of TCRB CDR3 was done on genomic DNA with the immunoSEQ assay. The authors' pipeline ran thus. Patient CD8+ clones larger than 1% were compared against published virus-specific TCRB sequences, and only a few matched. The analyses included only productive TCRB rearrangements. Clonality was calculated as a Shannon entropy-based productive clonality index, and a clone was defined by a unique TCRB CDR3 sequence. Repertoire overlap between two samples was calculated from the template counts of each clone relative to total templates per sample. V-gene usage from TCRB sequencing and V-gene usage measured by flow cytometry were correlated (Spearman r of around 0.6). As stored in TCRdb, this immuneACCESS dataset retains in-frame rearrangements with V and J assigned. A fraction of the clones does not appear; measured against another copy, unresolved V genes explain less than half of the discrepancy, and the remainder lacks a known reason. The DNA gave D and trimming, while V, J and clone size come from that table. The sample table contains about 10,000 clones; only one count was recorded for around 80% of them. Of the sample, 9% to 13% is held by the ten largest clones.

On an AutoMACS, CD4+ and CD8+ cells were isolated via positive magnetic bead selection, and their purity was verified by flow cytometry. Clonal expansions were first screened by flow cytometry with a TCR V beta antibody panel, then characterized by TCRB deep sequencing of sorted CD8+ fractions. Peripheral blood mononuclear cells were isolated by Ficoll-Paque PLUS density gradient separation. DNA was extracted from CD4-enriched, CD8-enriched or PBMC samples with Nucleospin Tissue or Tissue XS kits and quantified with a Qubit 2.0 fluorometer. CDR1 and CDR2 were assigned from the germline V gene as MDHEN and SYDVKM. The junction shows trimming of 2 bases on V and 0 bases on J, plus 8 bases between the germline ends. The CDR3 spans 16 residues, from the cysteine through the phenylalanine. Only CDR3 DNA is held: 48 bases, read in frame from base 1. With regard to this clone: It has no known antigen specificity. Base-call qualities are not available, and no considerably larger clone is one nucleotide away.

The rearrangement joined TRBV28 to TRBJ1-6, with no D gene named confidently. This TCR came from an adult with rheumatoid arthritis. Material for sequencing was CD8+ T cells sorted from blood. Here is the DNA: TGTGCCAGCAGTTTAACGGGGAGCTCCTATAATTCACCCCTCCACTTT. The encoded protein is CASSLTGSSYNSPLHF.